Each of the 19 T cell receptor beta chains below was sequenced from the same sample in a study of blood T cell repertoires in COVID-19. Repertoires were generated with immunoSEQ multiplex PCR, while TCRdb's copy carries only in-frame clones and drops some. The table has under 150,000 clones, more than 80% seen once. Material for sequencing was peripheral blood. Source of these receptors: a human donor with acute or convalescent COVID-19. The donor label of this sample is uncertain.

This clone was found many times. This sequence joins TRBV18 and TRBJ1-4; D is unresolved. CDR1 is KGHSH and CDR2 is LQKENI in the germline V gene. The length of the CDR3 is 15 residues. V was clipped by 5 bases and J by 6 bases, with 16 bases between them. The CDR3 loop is CASSVTLSPDEKLFF. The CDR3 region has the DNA TGTGCCAGCTCAGTGACACTCTCCCCGGATGAAAAACTGTTTTTT.

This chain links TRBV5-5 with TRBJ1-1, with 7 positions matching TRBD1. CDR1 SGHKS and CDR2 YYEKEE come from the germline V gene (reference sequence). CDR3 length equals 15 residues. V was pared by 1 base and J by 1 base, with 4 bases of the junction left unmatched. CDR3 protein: CASSLWGQTNTEAFF. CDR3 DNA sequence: TGTGCCAGCAGCTTGTGGGGACAGACGAACACTGAAGCTTTCTTT.

CDR3 DNA sequence: TGTGCCAGCTGCGCGACAGGGACTGGAAACACCATATATTTT. It encodes CASCATGTGNTIYF. The J gene is TRBJ1-3, the V gene TRBV6-5, with 7 nucleotides matching TRBD1. The germline CDR1 and CDR2 sequences are MNHEY and SVGAGI. With 8 bases clipped from V and 2 bases from J, the junction kept 6 bases outside the gene matches. There are 14 residues in the CDR3.

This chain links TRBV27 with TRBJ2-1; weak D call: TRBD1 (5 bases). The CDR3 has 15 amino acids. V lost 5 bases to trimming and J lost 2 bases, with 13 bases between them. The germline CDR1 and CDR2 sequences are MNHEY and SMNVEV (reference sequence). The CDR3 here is CASSARWGAYNEQFF. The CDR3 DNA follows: TGTGCCAGCAGTGCCCGCTGGGGCGCCTACAATGAGCAGTTCTTC.

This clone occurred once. This CDR3 is CASSRKGGNTIYF. CDR3 bases: TGTGCCAGCAGCCGAAAGGGGGGAAACACCATATATTTT. V usage is TRBV9 and J usage is TRBJ1-3, with a possible D match to TRBD1 (5 bases). The germline V and J ends were trimmed by 4 bases and 4 bases, with 9 bases remaining between them. Germline values: CDR1 SGDLS, CDR2 YYNGEE. This CDR3 spans 13 amino acids.

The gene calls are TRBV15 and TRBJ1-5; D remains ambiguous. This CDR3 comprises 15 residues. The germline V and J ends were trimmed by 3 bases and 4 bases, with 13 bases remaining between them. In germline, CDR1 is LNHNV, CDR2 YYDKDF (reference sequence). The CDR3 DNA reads TGTGCCACCAGCAGTGCCGGGAGAAGGAATCAGCCCCAGCATTTT. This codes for CATSSAGRRNQPQHF.

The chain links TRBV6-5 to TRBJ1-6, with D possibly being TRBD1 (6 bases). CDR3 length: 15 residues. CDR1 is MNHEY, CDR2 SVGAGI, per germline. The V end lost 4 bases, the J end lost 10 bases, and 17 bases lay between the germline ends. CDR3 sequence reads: CASSSYGPGESPLHF. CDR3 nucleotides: TGTGCCAGCAGTTCGTACGGGCCAGGGGAATCACCCCTCCACTTT.

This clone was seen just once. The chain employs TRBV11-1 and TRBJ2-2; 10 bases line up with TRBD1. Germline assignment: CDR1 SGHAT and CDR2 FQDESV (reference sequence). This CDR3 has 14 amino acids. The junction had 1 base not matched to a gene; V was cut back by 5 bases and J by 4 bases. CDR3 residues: CASSRDRGTGELFF. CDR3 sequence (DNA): TGTGCCAGCAGCCGGGACAGGGGCACCGGGGAGCTGTTTTTT.

The CDR3 loop reads CAWTPLGGQGAEAFF. As DNA, the CDR3 is TGTGCCTGGACCCCCCTGGGGGGGCAAGGGGCTGAAGCTTTCTTT. This chain uses TRBV30 with TRBJ1-1; tentative D call: TRBD1 (6 bases). Germline V lookup: CDR1 GTSNPN, CDR2 SVGIG (reference sequence). V dropped 4 bases and J dropped 6 bases, with 21 bases sitting between them. The CDR3 covers 15 residues.

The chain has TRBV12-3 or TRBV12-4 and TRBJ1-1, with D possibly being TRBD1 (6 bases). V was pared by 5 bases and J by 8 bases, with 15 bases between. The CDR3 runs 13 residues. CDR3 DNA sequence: TGTGCCAGCAGTGCCCAGGGGACCGGGGAAGCTTTCTTT. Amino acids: CASSAQGTGEAFF.

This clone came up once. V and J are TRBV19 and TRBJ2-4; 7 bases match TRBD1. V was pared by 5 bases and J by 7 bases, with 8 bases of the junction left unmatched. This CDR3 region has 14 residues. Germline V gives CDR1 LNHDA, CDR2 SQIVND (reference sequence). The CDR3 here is CASSPRQGGNIQYF. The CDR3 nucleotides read TGTGCCAGTAGTCCAAGACAGGGCGGGAACATTCAGTACTTC.

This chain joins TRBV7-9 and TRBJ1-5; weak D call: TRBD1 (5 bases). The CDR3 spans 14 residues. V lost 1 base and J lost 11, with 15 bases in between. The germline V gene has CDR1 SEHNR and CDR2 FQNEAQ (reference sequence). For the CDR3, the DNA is TGTGCCAGCAGCTTAGGTGGGGGGTTCGTGACCCAGCATTTT. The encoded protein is CASSLGGGFVTQHF. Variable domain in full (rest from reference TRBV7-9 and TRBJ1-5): DTGVSQNPRHKITKRGQNVTFRCDPISEHNRLYWYRQTLGQGPEFLTYFQNEAQLEKSRLLSDRFSAERPKGSFSTLEIQRTEQGDSAMYLCASSLGGGFVTQHFGDGTRLSIL.

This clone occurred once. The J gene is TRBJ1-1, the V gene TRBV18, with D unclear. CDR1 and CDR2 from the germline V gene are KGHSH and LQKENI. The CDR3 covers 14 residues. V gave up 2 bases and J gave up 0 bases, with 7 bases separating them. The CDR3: CASSPGTVNTEAFF. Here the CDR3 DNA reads TGTGCCAGCTCACCAGGAACAGTGAACACTGAAGCTTTCTTT. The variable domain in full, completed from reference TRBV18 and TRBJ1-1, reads NAGVMQNPRHLVRRRGQEARLRCSPMKGHSHVYWYRQLPEEGLKFMVYLQKENIIDESGMPKERFSAEFPKEGPSILRIQQVVRGDSAAYFCASSPGTVNTEAFFGQGTRLTVV.

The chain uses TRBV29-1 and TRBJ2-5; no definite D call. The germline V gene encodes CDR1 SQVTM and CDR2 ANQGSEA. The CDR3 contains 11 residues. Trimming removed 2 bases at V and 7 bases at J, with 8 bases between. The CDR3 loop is CSVEIAGTQYF. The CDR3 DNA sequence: TGCAGCGTTGAAATCGCCGGGACCCAGTACTTC.

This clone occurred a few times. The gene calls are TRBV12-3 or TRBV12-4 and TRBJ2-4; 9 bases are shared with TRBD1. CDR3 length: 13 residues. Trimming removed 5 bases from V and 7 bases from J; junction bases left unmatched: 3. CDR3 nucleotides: TGTGCCAGCAGTCCCGGGACAGGGAACATTCAGTACTTC. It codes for CASSPGTGNIQYF.

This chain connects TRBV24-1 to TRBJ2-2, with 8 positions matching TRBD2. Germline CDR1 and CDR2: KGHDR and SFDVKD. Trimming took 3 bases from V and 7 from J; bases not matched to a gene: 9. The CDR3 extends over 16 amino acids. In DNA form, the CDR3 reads TGTGCCACCAGTGATGCGCTCACGGGAGGGATCGGGGAGCTGTTTTTT. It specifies CATSDALTGGIGELFF.

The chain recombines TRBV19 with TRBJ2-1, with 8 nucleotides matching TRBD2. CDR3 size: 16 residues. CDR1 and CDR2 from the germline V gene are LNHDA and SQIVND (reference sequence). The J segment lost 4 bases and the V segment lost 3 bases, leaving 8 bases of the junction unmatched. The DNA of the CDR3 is TGTGCCAGTAGTATGGGGTCGGGGGGGATTTACAATGAGCAGTTCTTC. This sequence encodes CASSMGSGGIYNEQFF.

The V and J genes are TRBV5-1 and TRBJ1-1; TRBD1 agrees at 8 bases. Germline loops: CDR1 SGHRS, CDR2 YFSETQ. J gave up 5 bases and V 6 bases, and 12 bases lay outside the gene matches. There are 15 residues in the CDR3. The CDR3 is CASTPPTGAQTEAFF. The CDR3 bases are TGCGCCAGCACCCCCCCGACAGGGGCGCAGACTGAAGCTTTCTTT.

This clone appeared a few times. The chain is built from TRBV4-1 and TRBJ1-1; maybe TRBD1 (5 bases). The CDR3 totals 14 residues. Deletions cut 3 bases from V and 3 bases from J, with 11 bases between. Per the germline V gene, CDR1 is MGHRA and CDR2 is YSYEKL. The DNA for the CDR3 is TGCGCCAGCAGCCAGCAGGGAGGTGACACTGAAGCTTTCTTT. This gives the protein CASSQQGGDTEAFF.